This paragraph covers one T cell receptor (beta chain) sequence. CDR1 is SQVTM and CDR2 is ANQGSEA in the germline V gene. The CDR3 consists of 16 residues. V lost 6 bases and J 0 bases, leaving 15 bases between the germline ends. The data stem from a study of PD-1 blockade in classical Hodgkin lymphoma. Relapses following autologous stem cell transplantation were seen in all patients, with brentuximab vedotin exposure varying. TCRdb's table, derived via immunoSEQ multiplex PCR, lists solely in-frame clones and lacks some. The data contain tens of thousands of clones, 83% of them singletons. This chain uses TRBV29-1 with TRBJ2-6, with D perhaps TRBD1 (6 bases). The receptor's source is a human donor with classical Hodgkin lymphoma. The sample was peripheral blood mononuclear cells (PBMCs), taken before the second cycle of nivolumab. As DNA, the CDR3 is TGCAGCGTAGGCGCCACAGGGAGCTCTGGGGCCAACGTCCTGACTTTC. The encoded protein is CSVGATGSSGANVLTF.